What follows is one T cell receptor (beta chain) and its context. This sample is drawn from a study of T-cell reconstitution after alpha-beta-depleted transplantation in children. V lost 4 bases and J lost 2; bases outside the gene matches: 14. The CDR3 is made up of 17 amino acids. Germline CDR1 and CDR2: MNHEY and SVGAGI. A TCRbeta library incorporating unique molecular identifiers was prepared. MiXCR, applied by TCRdb to the PCR reads, yields one record per CDR3 protein. The sample contains roughly 500,000 distinct CDR3 sequences, 32% of which appear only once. This sequence joins TRBV6-5 and TRBJ2-7, with 7 bases aligning to TRBD1. The sequence was collected from a human donor who donated a stem cell graft to a child with aplastic anemia. The sequences come from PBMCs from the stem cell graft donor, collected from the stem cell graft. The CDR3 DNA follows: TGTGCCAGCAGTTTGGGTAGGGGACAGCGCTTAGCCTACGAGCAGTACTTC. It yields the protein CASSLGRGQRLAYEQYF.